This T cell receptor (beta chain) originates from a study of T cells expressing NK-cell markers. Looking at the study overall: According to the study, TCR beta repertoires originated from sorted CD3+CD56+NKG2C+, CD3+CD56+NKG2C- and CD3+CD56-NKG2C+ T cells. Findings and limits, study-wide: In about six donors, dominant NKG2C+ clonotypes were roughly 1.0-8% of CD8+ T cells. Among a few donors, these clonotypes also ranked first in the CD3+CD56-NKG2C+ fraction.

As regards this clonotype: Its antigen is unidentified.

The authors made TCR beta cDNA libraries by 5'RACE template switching. This switching added a universal primer site and UMIs. TCRdb re-called the 5' RACE reads; one entry per CDR3 protein, DNA not given. This table holds approximately 170,000 distinct CDR3 sequences. CDR3 length: 18 residues. Germline lookup yields CDR1 LGHDT and CDR2 YNNKEL (reference sequence). The sequence was obtained from a man aged 18-70 years in good health. The sequencing sample was made of blood T cells: a sorted CD56 or NKG2C T cell subset, CD4+ or CD8+ T cells, or bulk PBMC T cells (not recorded which). This chain uses TRBV3-1 with TRBJ2-2; TCRdb gives TRBD2 as the D gene, but with no DNA this cannot be confirmed. CDR3 amino acids: CASSQVASRRNTFGELFF.